These 15 T cell receptor beta chains were all obtained from the same sample, sequenced in a study of T cell responses to AZD1222 COVID-19 vaccine. Here immunoSEQ multiplex PCR was the method, and the copy in TCRdb shows in-frame clones only, minus some. The sample lists 250,000 or so clones, more than 80% occurring once. Source: peripheral blood, taken on day 0 of AZD1222 vaccination. The source of these receptors is an adult in good health.

V gene TRBV2 combines with J gene TRBJ1-1, with D perhaps TRBD1 (5 bases). Germline CDR1 is SNHLY and CDR2 is FYNNEI. V dropped 4 bases and J dropped 1 base, with 10 bases sitting between them. The CDR3 sequence is 14 residues long. The CDR3 DNA is TGTGCCAGCAGTGGACCGGGACGGAACACTGAAGCTTTCTTT. Protein: CASSGPGRNTEAFF.

The V call is TRBV10-3, the J call TRBJ2-1; D is undetermined. This CDR3 is built from 12 residues. The V gene lost 7 bases and the J gene lost 8 bases, with 12 bases spanning the gap. Germline CDR1 reads ENHRY; CDR2 reads SYGVKD. CDR3: CAINKGTDEQFF. In DNA, the CDR3 is TGTGCCATCAATAAGGGTACGGATGAGCAGTTCTTC.

The chain couples TRBV3-1 (or the pseudogene TRBV3-2) to TRBJ2-2; 8 bases are shared with TRBD1. Germline-derived CDR1 and CDR2 are LGHDT and YNNKEL (reference sequence). The CDR3 extends over 15 amino acids. The ends lost 0 bases at V and 7 bases at J; junction bases unmatched: 4. The CDR3 reads CASSQETGGIGELFF. The DNA for the CDR3 is TGTGCCAGCAGCCAAGAAACAGGGGGTATCGGGGAGCTGTTTTTT.

The sample holds one count of this clone. The V gene is TRBV2, the J gene TRBJ2-4, with 9 positions matching TRBD2. The CDR3 length is 15 residues. The germline gives CDR1 SNHLY, CDR2 FYNNEI. J was trimmed by 6 bases and V by 4 bases; bases with no gene match: 7. The CDR3 here is CASSGGSGRLNIQYF. The CDR3 region has the DNA TGTGCCAGCAGTGGAGGTAGCGGGAGATTAAACATTCAGTACTTC.

This chain links TRBV5-1 with TRBJ1-2; 8 nucleotides align to TRBD1. The CDR3 sequence is 15 residues long. Germline V CDR1 and CDR2: SGHRS, YFSETQ. V was pared by 5 bases and J by 4 bases, with 10 bases of the junction left unmatched. CDR3 coding DNA: TGCGCCAGCAGGAACGGGACAGGAGCTTCCTATGGCTACACCTTC. Translating gives CASRNGTGASYGYTF.

The chain combines TRBV5-5 with TRBJ2-7; perhaps D is TRBD1 or TRBD2 (5 bases each). The V gene lost 3 bases and the J gene lost 0 bases, with 19 bases spanning the gap. The V gene's germline CDR1 is SGHKS and CDR2 YYEKEE (reference sequence). The CDR3 contains 17 residues. In DNA, the CDR3 is TGTGCCAGCAGCTCCATCCCTCGGGGCCGGAGCTCCTACGAGCAGTACTTC. It encodes CASSSIPRGRSSYEQYF.

The V call is TRBV4-3, the J call TRBJ2-1; 7 positions match TRBD2. CDR3 length: 16 amino acids. The V gene end was trimmed by 4 bases and the J gene end by 1 base; junction bases not matched to a gene: 7. Germline V CDR1 and CDR2: LGHNA, YSLEER. In DNA, the CDR3 is TGCGCCAGCAGCCCCCCCCCGGGGGGTTCCTACAATGAGCAGTTCTTC. Protein sequence: CASSPPPGGSYNEQFF.

The chain links TRBV3-1 (or the pseudogene TRBV3-2) to TRBJ1-1; TRBD1 matches 9 bases. With V trimmed by 0 bases and J by 7 bases, 6 bases remained unmatched. The CDR3 is 15 amino acids. Per the germline V gene, CDR1 is LGHDT and CDR2 is YNNKEL (reference sequence). The CDR3 coding sequence is TGTGCCAGCAGCCAAGATAGACAGGGGGGAAATGAAGCTTTCTTT. Its protein is CASSQDRQGGNEAFF.

This chain uses TRBV9 with TRBJ2-3, with D unresolved. This CDR3 comprises 13 residues. V gave up 3 bases and J gave up 2 bases, with 7 bases separating them. Germline lookup yields CDR1 SGDLS and CDR2 YYNGEE. The CDR3 DNA reads as TGTGCCAGCAGCGCCGGACCCACAGATACGCAGTATTTT. It encodes CASSAGPTDTQYF.

The CDR3 coding sequence is TGTGCCAGCAGTTTCGGTGGGGGCACAGATACGCAGTATTTT. As protein: CASSFGGGTDTQYF. The V call is TRBV28, the J call TRBJ2-3; D unclear. V lost 3 bases, J lost 1 base, and 8 bases lay in between. Germline loops: CDR1 MDHEN, CDR2 SYDVKM. This CDR3 contains 14 residues.

This chain uses TRBV2 with TRBJ1-3; D is perhaps TRBD1 (5 bases). V lost 6 bases, J lost 3 bases, and 15 bases lay in between. Germline V lookup: CDR1 SNHLY, CDR2 FYNNEI. CDR3 length: 15 residues. The chain's CDR3 is CASRRDPDYGNTIYF. The CDR3 coding sequence is TGTGCCAGCAGGCGGGACCCAGATTATGGAAACACCATATATTTT.

The chain joins TRBV2 to TRBJ2-5; D not resolved. Germline CDR1 and CDR2: SNHLY and FYNNEI. The germline V and J ends were trimmed by 7 bases and 2 bases, with 8 bases remaining between them. CDR3 length: 12 residues. The CDR3 reads CASNTWQETQYF. For the CDR3, the DNA is TGTGCCAGCAACACGTGGCAAGAGACCCAGTACTTC.

The chain has TRBV6-5 and TRBJ2-1, with no clear D. Per the germline V gene, CDR1 is MNHEY and CDR2 is SVGAGI. There are 14 residues in the CDR3. Trimming removed 8 bases from V and 6 bases from J, with 17 bases in between. This CDR3 reads CASFDRTRPNEQFF. Here the CDR3 DNA reads TGTGCCAGCTTTGACCGGACGAGGCCCAATGAGCAGTTCTTC.

This chain links TRBV28 with TRBJ2-7; D is possibly TRBD1 or TRBD2 (5 bases each). Trimming left V 5 bases short and J 4 bases short, with 12 bases between. The germline V gene has CDR1 MDHEN and CDR2 SYDVKM. This CDR3 is 13 amino acids long. CDR3 region: CASSTRGSYEQYF. The DNA of the CDR3 is TGTGCCAGCAGTACCCGGGGCAGTTACGAGCAGTACTTC. Complete variable domain (other parts from reference TRBV28 and TRBJ2-7): DVKVTQSSRYLVKRTGEKVFLECVQDMDHENMFWYRQDPGLGLRLIYFSYDVKMKEKGDIPEGYSVSREKKERFSLILESASTNQTSMYLCASSTRGSYEQYFGPGTRLTVT.

V is TRBV28 and J is TRBJ1-2; a possible D gene is TRBD1 (6 bases). This CDR3 region has 14 residues. Germline V CDR1 and CDR2: MDHEN, SYDVKM. Trimming removed 5 bases from V and 3 bases from J, with 13 bases in between. The CDR3 nucleotides are TGTGCCAGCAGTCAACAGGGATATGACTATGGCTACACCTTC. It specifies CASSQQGYDYGYTF.